The 24 T cell receptor beta chains listed next were all sequenced from one sample in a study of cytomegalovirus exposure and HLA in healthy donors. Profiling relied on immunoSEQ multiplex PCR, and the TCRdb table lists in-frame clones only, not all of them. The repertoire holds about 140,000 clones, with less than 90% as singletons. The sequenced material came from PBMCs. These receptors came from a man in his late teens or twenties in good health and CMV-seronegative.

The rearrangement uses TRBV28 and TRBJ2-7; perhaps TRBD1 as D (8 bases). The V gene's germline CDR1 is MDHEN and CDR2 SYDVKM. V lost 4 bases to trimming and J lost 6 bases, with 19 bases between them. The CDR3 spans 15 residues. CDR3 DNA sequence: TGTGCCAGCAGTTCGGACAGGGACTACCGGGGCGAGCAGTACTTC. It specifies CASSSDRDYRGEQYF.

This clone was observed many times. The chain recombines TRBV25-1 with TRBJ2-7; 7 nucleotides match TRBD1. This CDR3 is 15 amino acids long. V trimming: 3 bases; J trimming: 3 bases; junction bases outside the gene matches: 8. Per germline, CDR1 MGHDK and CDR2 SYGVNS. The CDR3 region has the DNA TGTGCCAGCAGTGACCATAACAGGGGAATCTACGAGCAGTACTTC. This gives the protein CASSDHNRGIYEQYF.

The chain combines TRBV27 with TRBJ1-6; D remains ambiguous. The CDR3 covers 14 residues. Trimming took 0 bases from V and 7 from J, leaving 7 bases between them. Germline assignment: CDR1 MNHEY and CDR2 SMNVEV (reference sequence). The CDR3 is CASSLSIRNSPLHF. CDR3 bases: TGTGCCAGCAGTTTATCGATCCGGAATTCACCCCTCCACTTT.

This sequence joins TRBV25-1 and TRBJ1-5; the match to TRBD1 covers 9 bases. After removal of 4 bases from V and 5 bases from J, the junction contained 3 bases not matched to a gene. CDR1 is MGHDK and CDR2 is SYGVNS in the germline V gene. The CDR3 runs to 14 residues. This chain's CDR3 is CASSGDRDDQPQHF. The CDR3 DNA is TGTGCCAGCAGTGGGGACAGGGATGATCAGCCCCAGCATTTT.

In its sample, this clone was seen once. The V call is TRBV12-5, the J call TRBJ1-1, with 7 bases matching TRBD1. V lost 5 bases, J lost 2 bases, and 11 bases stayed unmatched. The CDR3 contains 16 residues. Germline-derived CDR1 and CDR2 are LGHNT and FRNRAP. The CDR3 sequence is CASGTPGGTANTEAFF. The CDR3 coding sequence is TGTGCTAGTGGTACCCCGGGGGGGACAGCTAACACTGAAGCTTTCTTT.

This clone has a handful of counts. V gene TRBV6-1 combines with J gene TRBJ2-7; TRBD1 aligns across 9 bases. Germline values: CDR1 MNHNS, CDR2 SASEGT. V shed 4 bases, J shed 3 bases, and the junction held 7 bases outside the gene matches. This CDR3 region has 15 residues. The CDR3 protein is CASSGGTGFNYEQYF. The DNA of the CDR3 is TGTGCCAGCAGTGGCGGGACAGGGTTTAACTACGAGCAGTACTTC.

V is TRBV25-1 and J is TRBJ2-5; 9 positions agree with TRBD1. The germline V gene encodes CDR1 MGHDK and CDR2 SYGVNS. This CDR3 is built from 15 residues. The J segment lost 5 bases and the V segment lost 2 bases, leaving 6 bases of the junction unmatched. The CDR3 region has the DNA TGTGCCAGCAGTGAAGTAGGGACAGGGATGGAGACCCAGTACTTC. It specifies CASSEVGTGMETQYF. The full variable domain, its missing parts supplied by reference TRBV25-1 and TRBJ2-5, is EADIYQTPRYLVIGTGKKITLECSQTMGHDKMYWYQQDPGMELHLIHYSYGVNSTEKGDLSSESTVSRIRTEHFPLTLESARPSHTSQYLCASSEVGTGMETQYFGPGTRLLVL.

This clone was seen only a few times. The genes are TRBV25-1 and TRBJ1-2; maybe TRBD1 (5 bases). Germline V lookup: CDR1 MGHDK, CDR2 SYGVNS. The V end lost 0 bases, the J end lost 4 bases, and 15 bases lay between the germline ends. This CDR3 region has 16 residues. CDR3 in DNA: TGTGCCAGCAGTGAATATGCTGGGGGGAAGCTCTATGGCTACACCTTC. Translation gives CASSEYAGGKLYGYTF.

This sequence joins TRBV27 and TRBJ1-1; TRBD1 aligns across 8 bases. With V trimmed by 5 bases and J by 4 bases, 6 bases remained unmatched. Per germline, CDR1 MNHEY and CDR2 SMNVEV (reference sequence). The CDR3 is 14 residues long. The CDR3 sequence: CASSISQGGTEAFF. CDR3 nucleotide sequence: TGTGCCAGCAGTATCTCACAGGGGGGCACTGAAGCTTTCTTT.

The chain employs TRBV27 and TRBJ2-3; a possible D gene is TRBD2 (6 bases). The CDR3 runs 14 residues. The germline CDR1 and CDR2 sequences are MNHEY and SMNVEV (reference sequence). The V end lost 2 bases, the J end lost 13 bases, and 19 bases lay between the germline ends. The CDR3 DNA reads TGTGCCAGCAGTTTAGAGGGACTCGCTCTAAGGGAGTATTTT. Its translation: CASSLEGLALREYF.

The V call is TRBV7-8, the J call TRBJ2-3; 13 nucleotides line up with TRBD2. With 4 bases clipped from V and 0 bases from J, the junction kept 7 bases outside the gene matches. The CDR3 length is 18 residues. The germline CDR1 and CDR2 sequences are SGHVS and FQNEAQ. Here the CDR3 DNA reads TGTGCCAGCAGCTACACTAGCGGGGGGGCCACTAGCACAGATACGCAGTATTTT. It codes for CASSYTSGGATSTDTQYF. The whole variable domain, filled in from reference TRBV7-8 and TRBJ2-3, reads GAGVSQSPRYKVAKRGQDVALRCDPISGHVSLFWYQQALGQGPEFLTYFQNEAQLDKSGLPSDRFFAERPEGSVSTLKIQRTQQEDSAVYLCASSYTSGGATSTDTQYFGPGTRLTVL.

V usage is TRBV6-5 and J usage is TRBJ2-5; D gene ambiguous. Germline values: CDR1 MNHEY, CDR2 SVGAGI. The length of the CDR3 is 14 residues. V was pared by 6 bases and J by 5 bases, with 16 bases between. The CDR3 nucleotides are TGTGCCAGCAGCCGTACCGACAATCGGGAGACCCAGTACTTC. This codes for CASSRTDNRETQYF.

This chain uses TRBV6-5 with TRBJ1-2; no definite D call. This CDR3 comprises 13 residues. Germline V lookup: CDR1 MNHEY, CDR2 SVGAGI. V lost 2 bases to trimming and J lost 2 bases, with 6 bases between them. The CDR3 here is CASSYPGNYGYTF. CDR3 nucleotide sequence: TGTGCCAGCAGTTACCCGGGGAACTATGGCTACACCTTC.

The chain employs TRBV7-9 and TRBJ2-4; 7 positions match TRBD1. Germline-derived CDR1 and CDR2 are SEHNR and FQNEAQ (reference sequence). The CDR3 spans 14 residues. V lost 5 bases and J lost 5; bases outside the gene matches: 6. The CDR3 region is CASSSAGTENIQYF. For the CDR3, the DNA is TGTGCCAGCAGCAGCGCCGGGACAGAAAACATTCAGTACTTC. Full variable domain (rest looked up from reference TRBV7-9 and TRBJ2-4): DTGVSQNPRHKITKRGQNVTFRCDPISEHNRLYWYRQTLGQGPEFLTYFQNEAQLEKSRLLSDRFSAERPKGSFSTLEIQRTEQGDSAMYLCASSSAGTENIQYFGAGTRLSVL.

This rearrangement joins TRBV2 to TRBJ2-5; possibly TRBD1 for D (5 bases). Trimming stripped 2 bases from V and 2 bases from J, with 12 bases between. The CDR3 loop spans 15 amino acids. CDR1 SNHLY and CDR2 FYNNEI come from the germline V gene. CDR3 loop: CASSERARQQETQYF. CDR3 DNA: TGTGCCAGCAGTGAAAGGGCCAGACAGCAAGAGACCCAGTACTTC.

This chain connects TRBV18 to TRBJ2-1; D gene ambiguous. The germline V and J ends were trimmed by 3 bases and 8 bases, with 11 bases remaining between them. The germline V gene has CDR1 KGHSH and CDR2 LQKENI. The CDR3 has 13 residues. CDR3 in amino acids: CASSPPVVYEQFF. CDR3 DNA: TGTGCCAGCTCACCCCCGGTCGTCTATGAGCAGTTCTTC.

The V and J genes are TRBV4-1 and TRBJ2-5; unclear D gene. With 0 bases removed from V and 3 bases from J, the gap between germline ends came to 5 bases. Germline loops: CDR1 MGHRA, CDR2 YSYEKL. The CDR3 sequence is 13 residues long. The CDR3 sequence: CASSQDFEETQYF. The DNA of the CDR3 is TGCGCCAGCAGCCAAGATTTCGAAGAGACCCAGTACTTC.

The chain couples TRBV2 to TRBJ2-5; TRBD2 matches 7 bases. The V and J ends lost 1 base and 9 bases, in that order; junction bases with no gene match: 5. In germline, CDR1 is SNHLY, CDR2 FYNNEI. CDR3 length equals 13 residues. The CDR3 DNA sequence: TGTGCCAGCAGTGAAGGGGAGGGAGCGGCCCAGTACTTC. Protein sequence: CASSEGEGAAQYF.

The V gene is TRBV11-2, the J gene TRBJ2-3; D unresolved. This CDR3 has 13 amino acids. With 3 bases removed from V and 6 bases from J, the gap between germline ends came to 10 bases. Germline CDR1 and CDR2: SGHAT and FQNNGV. CDR3 nucleotide sequence: TGTGCCAGCAGCTTCTCCCAGGCCGATACGCAGTATTTT. It is translated as CASSFSQADTQYF.

The chain carries TRBV27 and TRBJ2-1; 12 nucleotides agree with TRBD2. The V gene's germline CDR1 is MNHEY and CDR2 SMNVEV (reference sequence). The CDR3 has 15 residues. J was trimmed by 6 bases and V by 4 bases; bases with no gene match: 4. The CDR3 region is CASSSLAGGSNEQFF. CDR3 DNA sequence: TGTGCCAGCAGTTCACTAGCGGGAGGTAGCAATGAGCAGTTCTTC.

The chain is built from TRBV6-5 and TRBJ2-2; 12 nucleotides match TRBD2. The V and J ends lost 2 bases and 6 bases, in that order; junction bases with no gene match: 4. This CDR3 is 16 amino acids long. Germline assignment: CDR1 MNHEY and CDR2 SVGAGI. The CDR3 DNA is TGTGCCAGCAGTTACGCTAGCGGGAGGGCCTCCGGGGAGCTGTTTTTT. Translation gives CASSYASGRASGELFF.

This chain connects TRBV4-2 to TRBJ2-7; 14 bases are a match to TRBD2. Trimming at V came to 3 bases and at J to 0 bases, leaving 7 bases not matched to a gene. Germline loops: CDR1 LGHNA, CDR2 YNFKEQ. The CDR3 has 18 residues. CDR3 DNA: TGTGCCAGCAGCCAGCGGACTAGCGGGGGGCCCAGCTCCTACGAGCAGTACTTC. It translates to CASSQRTSGGPSSYEQYF.

The chain has TRBV6-5 and TRBJ2-7; possibly TRBD2 for D (7 bases). Germline CDR1 is MNHEY and CDR2 is SVGAGI. Trimming left V 8 bases short and J 7 bases short, with 18 bases between. The CDR3 is made up of 13 amino acids. Written as DNA, the CDR3 is TGTGCCAGCCGGGGGGCAGGACGGAGGGAGCAGTACTTC. Translating gives CASRGAGRREQYF.

This clone turned up a few times. This chain links TRBV27 with TRBJ1-2; TRBD1 matches at 11 bases. V lost 6 bases and J lost 8; bases outside the gene matches: 11. The CDR3 totals 15 residues. CDR1 is MNHEY and CDR2 is SMNVEV in the germline V gene (reference sequence). The CDR3 DNA follows: TGTGCCAGCAGATCTCACGGACAGGGGGCACGGGGCTACACCTTC. It translates to CASRSHGQGARGYTF.